These 14 T cell receptor beta chains came from one sample sequenced in a study of CD8 T cells in Susac syndrome. Random hexamers primed reverse transcription of about 0.5 to 1 ug RNA. TCRdb itself ran the immunoSEQ multiplex PCR reads through MiXCR, one entry per CDR3 protein. The sample contains some 120,000 distinct CDR3 sequences, approximately 94% of which appear only once. The specimen was CD4+ T cells from PBMCs. These receptor sequences come from a human donor with multiple sclerosis.

The chain uses TRBV12-3 or TRBV12-4 and TRBJ1-5, with TRBD1 as a possible D gene (5 bases). The V gene lost 1 base and the J gene lost 9 bases, with 10 bases spanning the gap. The CDR3 is 13 amino acids. The chain's CDR3 is CASSLGGEGPQHF. CDR3 sequence (DNA): TGTGCCAGCAGTTTAGGGGGGGAAGGGCCCCAGCATTTT.

CDR3 in DNA: TGTGCTAGTGGCCCGACAGATGGCTACACCTTC. It is translated as CASGPTDGYTF. The rearrangement joins TRBV12-5 to TRBJ1-2; a weak D match, TRBD1 (5 bases). Trimming removed 6 bases from V and 6 bases from J, with 8 bases in between. The CDR3 sequence is 11 residues long. From germline, CDR1 is LGHNT and CDR2 FRNRAP.

This clonotype was recorded once. This chain links TRBV12-3 or TRBV12-4 with TRBJ2-7, with D uncertain. V lost 1 base, J lost 2 bases, and 9 bases lay in between. The CDR3 length is 14 residues. This CDR3 reads CASSLEADTYEQYF. As DNA, the CDR3 is TGTGCCAGCAGTTTAGAGGCGGATACCTACGAGCAGTACTTC.

This sequence joins TRBV6-2 or TRBV6-3 and TRBJ2-7, with D perhaps TRBD1 (6 bases). The CDR3 runs 13 residues. The germline gives CDR1 MNHEY, CDR2 SVGEGT. Trimming stripped 5 bases from V and 3 bases from J, with 11 bases between. CDR3 in amino acids: CASSRTDGYEQYF. The CDR3 DNA follows: TGTGCCAGCAGTCGGACAGACGGCTACGAGCAGTACTTC.

This clonotype was seen only once. The chain combines TRBV10-2 with TRBJ2-1; the match to TRBD2 covers 10 bases. V trimming: 6 bases; J trimming: 4 bases; junction bases outside the gene matches: 6. The CDR3 length is 15 residues. Germline V gene lookup returns CDR1 WSHSY and CDR2 SAAADI. CDR3 DNA: TGCGCCAGCAGGTCCACTAGCGGGGATTACAATGAGCAGTTCTTC. It is translated as CASRSTSGDYNEQFF.

This chain connects TRBV5-1 to TRBJ1-3; D is uncertain. This CDR3 has 13 amino acids. Trimming left V 0 bases short and J 6 bases short, with 7 bases between. Per germline, CDR1 SGHRS and CDR2 YFSETQ. CDR3 sequence (DNA): TGCGCCAGCAGCTTGGAGTCTATAAACACCATATATTTT. This gives the protein CASSLESINTIYF.

CDR3 in amino acids: CSVFSGGSGEQYF. CDR3 nucleotide sequence: TGCAGCGTTTTCTCAGGGGGATCGGGCGAGCAGTACTTC. This sequence joins TRBV29-1 and TRBJ2-7; 7 positions match TRBD1. The CDR3 runs 13 residues. The germline V gene encodes CDR1 SQVTM and CDR2 ANQGSEA. J was trimmed by 6 bases and V by 5 bases; bases with no gene match: 10.

V gene TRBV29-1 combines with J gene TRBJ2-3; TRBD2 matches 13 bases. This CDR3 comprises 13 residues. V shed 5 bases, J shed 5 bases, and the junction held 1 base outside the gene matches. Germline-derived CDR1 and CDR2 are SQVTM and ANQGSEA. The CDR3 protein is CSVTSGRGDTQYF. Here the CDR3 DNA reads TGCAGCGTTACTAGCGGGAGGGGAGATACGCAGTATTTT.

With regard to this clonotype: The junction shows a germline mismatch at one end, possibly a read error. The chain couples TRBV2 to TRBJ1-2, with D perhaps matching TRBD1 (5 bases). CDR3 length equals 12 residues. Germline V gene sequence: CDR1 SNHLY, CDR2 FYNNEI. CDR3 sequence reads: CASRGDNYGYTF. CDR3 in DNA: TGTGCGAGCAGAGGGGACAACTATGGCTACACCTTC.

The chain has TRBV3-1 and TRBJ2-6; D ambiguous. Germline V gene sequence: CDR1 LGHDT, CDR2 YNNKEL (reference sequence). CDR3 length: 14 residues. V was trimmed by 2 bases and J by 2 bases, leaving 4 bases between them. The CDR3 sequence: CASSQTTGANVLTF. CDR3 in DNA: TGTGCCAGCAGCCAAACGACTGGGGCCAACGTCCTGACTTTC.

This chain uses TRBV2 with TRBJ2-1, with TRBD2 matching over 9 bases. CDR1 and CDR2 from the germline V gene are SNHLY and FYNNEI. The CDR3 spans 17 residues. Unmatched junction bases numbered 15, after V lost 4 bases and J lost 8 bases. The CDR3 protein is CASSARLAGGPQDEQFF. CDR3 in DNA: TGTGCCAGCAGTGCCCGTCTGGCGGGGGGGCCCCAGGATGAGCAGTTCTTC.

The rearrangement joins TRBV5-4 to TRBJ1-1; D is unresolved. The CDR3 is 15 amino acids. The V gene's germline CDR1 is SGHNT and CDR2 YYREEE (reference sequence). The V end was cut by 5 bases, the J end by 1 base, with 15 bases between. The CDR3 loop reads CASRSEWTGNTEAFF. CDR3 in DNA: TGTGCCAGCAGGTCGGAGTGGACTGGGAACACTGAAGCTTTCTTT.

Here the CDR3 reads CASSAATGYGEQYF. CDR3 nucleotide sequence: TGTGCCAGCAGTGCCGCGACAGGGTACGGGGAGCAGTACTTC. The chain recombines TRBV6-5 with TRBJ2-7, with TRBD1 matching over 7 bases. The V segment lost 5 bases and the J segment 7 bases; nucleotides outside the gene matches: 11. The CDR3 is 14 residues long. CDR1 and CDR2 from the germline V gene are MNHEY and SVGAGI.

The rearrangement joins TRBV7-2 to TRBJ1-1; TRBD1 matches 7 bases. V dropped 7 bases and J dropped 6; count of bases not matched to a gene: 17. Germline CDR1 and CDR2: SGHTA and FQGNSA. This CDR3 comprises 16 residues. Written as DNA, the CDR3 is TGTGCCAGCACCCCGAGTCCGGTCCAGGGGGAGGCTGAAGCTTTCTTT. Its translation: CASTPSPVQGEAEAFF. Filled out from reference TRBV7-2 and TRBJ1-1, the complete variable domain reads GAGVSQSPSNKVTEKGKDVELRCDPISGHTALYWYRQSLGQGLEFLIYFQGNSAPDKSGLPSDRFSAERTGGSVSTLTIQRTQQEDSAVYLCASTPSPVQGEAEAFFGQGTRLTVV.